This TCR beta chain was recovered during a study of blood T cell repertoires in COVID-19. Clones were sequenced by immunoSEQ multiplex PCR, and TCRdb holds only the in-frame ones, with some missing. The table shows approximately 190,000 clones, with roughly 91% occurring only once. The germline gives CDR1 LGHNA, CDR2 YNFKEQ. The CDR3 contains 17 residues. V gave up 1 base and J gave up 3 bases; unmatched junction bases: 8. The TCR originated in a man aged 40-55 years with active or convalescent COVID-19. Sequenced material: peripheral blood. The chain uses TRBV4-2 and TRBJ1-3, with 8 nucleotides matching TRBD1. The CDR3 reads CASSQGRTGTGGNTIYF. The DNA for the CDR3 is TGTGCCAGCAGCCAAGGGAGGACAGGGACGGGTGGAAACACCATATATTTT.